This T cell receptor beta chain originates from a study of cytomegalovirus exposure and HLA in healthy donors. Broader study findings: The listing of 150 to 200 TCR beta chains classed them as cytomegalovirus-associated. A few CMV-associated chains were confirmed in vitro to be specific for CMV antigens.

Turning to this clone: The antigen remains unidentified.

Trimming pared 5 bases from V and 5 bases from J, leaving 13 bases between. The CDR3 runs to 14 residues. The germline gives CDR1 SGHVS, CDR2 FQNEAQ. PCR primers comprised 60 Vbeta and 13 Jbeta primers. Profiling relied on immunoSEQ multiplex PCR, and the TCRdb table lists in-frame clones only, not all of them. Of 80,000 to 100,000 clones listed, 60% to 80% are singletons. The sequenced sample consisted of PBMCs. The sequence was collected from a female donor in good health and CMV-seronegative. The chain combines TRBV7-8 with TRBJ1-5; a weak D match, TRBD1 (6 bases). CDR3 sequence reads: CASSATGIDQPQHF. DNA for the CDR3: TGTGCCAGCAGCGCCACAGGGATCGATCAGCCCCAGCATTTT.